The 18 T cell receptor beta chains reported below all come from one sample, sequenced in a study of cytomegalovirus exposure and HLA in healthy donors. The PCR ran on 60 Vbeta and 13 Jbeta primers. Sequencing used immunoSEQ multiplex PCR; TCRdb keeps in-frame clones, though not all of them. The sample holds 97,000 or so clones, roughly 9.4% seen once. Source material: PBMCs. The receptors here all came from a man aged 50-60 years in good health and CMV-seropositive.

The rearrangement uses TRBV7-2 and TRBJ1-3; maybe TRBD1 (5 bases). V was clipped by 2 bases and J by 2 bases, with 10 bases between them. There are 15 residues in the CDR3. Germline CDR1 is SGHTA and CDR2 is FQGNSA. CDR3 DNA sequence: TGTGCCAGCAGCTTACAGGGAGGGACTGGAAACACCATATATTTT. Its translation is CASSLQGGTGNTIYF.

The chain carries TRBV19 and TRBJ2-1; D gene unclear. V was clipped by 4 bases and J by 0 bases, with 13 bases between them. The CDR3 spans 16 residues. Germline loops: CDR1 LNHDA, CDR2 SQIVND (reference sequence). For the CDR3, the DNA is TGTGCCAGTAGTAAGAGCTCTCCTAGCTCCTACAATGAGCAGTTCTTC. Protein: CASSKSSPSSYNEQFF.

This clone was observed a handful of times. This chain connects TRBV18 to TRBJ1-2; D remains ambiguous. Trimming pared 0 bases from V and 5 bases from J, leaving 10 bases between. The germline gives CDR1 KGHSH, CDR2 LQKENI. The CDR3 runs to 14 residues. The CDR3 here is CASSPPIGLYGYTF. The CDR3 bases are TGTGCCAGCTCACCACCCATAGGACTTTATGGCTACACCTTC.

There are a few counts of this clone. The genes are TRBV11-3 and TRBJ2-1, with D uncertain. Germline V gene sequence: CDR1 SGHNT, CDR2 YENEEA. V gave up 5 bases and J gave up 8 bases, with 13 bases separating them. The CDR3 spans 13 residues. CDR3 DNA: TGTGCCAGCAGCCTAAAGAACTTGGATGAGCAGTTCTTC. Translating gives CASSLKNLDEQFF.

The genes are TRBV27 and TRBJ2-1, with D possibly TRBD2 on 6 matching bases. There are 14 residues in the CDR3. Germline V gene sequence: CDR1 MNHEY, CDR2 SMNVEV (reference sequence). Between the trimmed V and J ends, which lost 3 bases and 7 bases, there was a span of 13 bases. The CDR3, as DNA: TGTGCCAGCAGTTTCCAGGCGGGGCGGAATGAGCAGTTCTTC. It encodes CASSFQAGRNEQFF.

This clone came up a few times. The chain links TRBV29-1 to TRBJ2-2; D is undetermined. This CDR3 spans 12 amino acids. CDR1 SQVTM and CDR2 ANQGSEA come from the germline V gene. Trimming cost V 6 bases and J 0 bases, with 5 bases left between them. This CDR3 reads CSVSANTGELFF. The DNA of the CDR3 is TGCAGCGTGTCGGCGAACACCGGGGAGCTGTTTTTT.

The table lists this clone with a few counts. V gene TRBV18 combines with J gene TRBJ1-1; D is perhaps TRBD1 (5 bases). Per germline, CDR1 KGHSH and CDR2 LQKENI. The CDR3 is 15 residues long. Trimming pared 1 base from V and 1 base from J, leaving 10 bases between. The CDR3 region is CASSPRQTTNTEAFF. In DNA form, the CDR3 reads TGTGCCAGCTCACCACGACAGACGACGAACACTGAAGCTTTCTTT.

This clone was observed a few times. This chain joins TRBV7-9 and TRBJ1-6; D ambiguous. Per the germline V gene, CDR1 is SEHNR and CDR2 is FQNEAQ (reference sequence). The length of the CDR3 is 13 residues. V lost 6 bases and J 4 bases, leaving 7 bases between the germline ends. CDR3 in amino acids: CASSAEYNSPLHF. The CDR3 DNA reads as TGTGCCAGCAGTGCGGAGTATAATTCACCCCTCCACTTT.

This clone occurred a few times. The rearrangement uses TRBV30 and TRBJ2-7; TRBD2 matches at 10 bases. The germline V gene has CDR1 GTSNPN and CDR2 SVGIG (reference sequence). V was clipped by 1 base and J by 1 base; unmatched bases: 1. The CDR3 has 14 amino acids. The CDR3 here is CAWSASGSSYEQYF. CDR3 in DNA: TGTGCCTGGAGTGCTAGCGGGAGTTCCTACGAGCAGTACTTC.

There are many counts of this clone. This chain uses TRBV6-1 with TRBJ1-1, with no clear D. The V and J ends lost 7 bases and 6 bases respectively, with 9 bases between them. The CDR3 consists of 11 residues. Germline values: CDR1 MNHNS, CDR2 SASEGT. This CDR3 reads CASKRTSEAFF. The DNA of the CDR3 is TGTGCCAGCAAGCGGACTTCTGAAGCTTTCTTT.

This clone was recorded at least ten times. This chain uses TRBV15 with TRBJ2-2; 8 bases line up with TRBD2. V lost 3 bases to trimming and J lost 7 bases; unmatched junction nucleotides: 10. The CDR3 totals 16 residues. CDR1 is LNHNV and CDR2 is YYDKDF in the germline V gene (reference sequence). DNA for the CDR3: TGTGCCACCAGCAGCGACCGACTACGGGAGGGCGGGGAGCTGTTTTTT. Amino acid sequence: CATSSDRLREGGELFF.

There are a few counts of this clone. In DNA form, the CDR3 reads TGTGCCAGCAGTTTAAGTAATCCGAGGGAGACCCAGTACTTC. Its protein is CASSLSNPRETQYF. The chain couples TRBV28 to TRBJ2-5, with D hard to call. V lost 2 bases, J lost 5 bases, and 12 bases lay in between. The CDR3 contains 14 residues. Germline CDR1 is MDHEN and CDR2 is SYDVKM.

The chain has TRBV18 and TRBJ2-7; D call uncertain. Trimming shortened V by 1 base and J by 0 bases, and 4 bases separated the two germline ends. Germline V gene sequence: CDR1 KGHSH, CDR2 LQKENI. The CDR3 has 13 amino acids. This CDR3 is CASSPQSSYEQYF. CDR3 nucleotide sequence: TGTGCCAGCTCACCACAGAGCTCCTACGAGCAGTACTTC.

This clone was picked up a small number of times. The chain joins TRBV5-1 to TRBJ2-2, with D possibly matching TRBD2 (5 bases). V was trimmed by 0 bases and J by 4 bases, leaving 10 bases between them. The CDR3 runs 15 residues. Germline CDR1 and CDR2: SGHRS and YFSETQ. DNA of the CDR3: TGCGCCAGCAGCTTGGGCCCGGGATCCACCGGGGAGCTGTTTTTT. Amino acid sequence: CASSLGPGSTGELFF. The full variable domain, in which reference TRBV5-1 and TRBJ2-2 provide the parts outside the CDR3, is KAGVTQTPRYLIKTRGQQVTLSCSPISGHRSVSWYQQTPGQGLQFLFEYFSETQRNKGNFPGRFSGRQFSNSRSEMNVSTLELGDSALYLCASSLGPGSTGELFFGEGSRLTVL.

This clone was seen more than once but under ten times. The V call is TRBV15, the J call TRBJ2-3; 7 bases align to TRBD2. The V gene end was trimmed by 0 bases and the J gene end by 7 bases; junction bases not matched to a gene: 13. The CDR3 totals 17 residues. The germline V gene has CDR1 LNHNV and CDR2 YYDKDF (reference sequence). The CDR3 spells CATSREKAGVLGNTQYF. The CDR3 DNA is TGTGCCACCAGCAGAGAGAAGGCGGGAGTCCTGGGAAATACGCAGTATTTT.

The chain joins TRBV11-2 to TRBJ2-3, with D possibly being TRBD2 (6 bases). This CDR3 is 15 amino acids long. Per germline, CDR1 SGHAT and CDR2 FQNNGV. Trimming cost V 3 bases and J 6 bases, with 16 bases left between them. The CDR3 DNA reads as TGTGCCAGCAGCTTGGTCCGGGACTTCCCCGATACGCAGTATTTT. Its translation is CASSLVRDFPDTQYF.

This clone was detected only a few times. CDR3 DNA sequence: TGTGCCAGTAGTGGGGCCAACTACGAGCAGTACTTC. Translation: CASSGANYEQYF. The chain recombines TRBV19 with TRBJ2-7, with D maybe TRBD1 (5 bases). The CDR3 covers 12 residues. Germline CDR1 LNHDA, CDR2 SQIVND (reference sequence). With 5 bases removed from V and 3 bases from J, the gap between germline ends came to 8 bases.

This clone came up a few times. In DNA form, the CDR3 reads TGTGCCACCAGCCTTACAGGGGACGAGCAGTACTTC. This translates into CATSLTGDEQYF. The chain uses TRBV15 and TRBJ2-7, with 7 positions matching TRBD1. After removal of 5 bases from V and 5 bases from J, the junction contained 3 bases not matched to a gene. CDR1 and CDR2 from the germline V gene are LNHNV and YYDKDF (reference sequence). This CDR3 is built from 12 residues.